This entry lists 3 T cell receptor beta chains sequenced from one sample in a study of Ad26.COV2.S vaccination and SARS-CoV-2 variants. Clones were sequenced by immunoSEQ multiplex PCR, and TCRdb holds only the in-frame ones, with some missing. The sample carries about 350,000 clones, around 88% recorded once. The sample's treatment: around 19 received Ad26.COV2.S at low or high dose, single or two shots; 5 received placebo; per-sample allocation not given. Each sample was drawn 63 days after the first injection (of vaccine or placebo). This sample comprised peripheral blood, obtained in a trial of Ad26.COV2.S vaccine versus placebo. These receptors were collected from a person aged 18-60 years who received the Ad26.COV2.S COVID-19 vaccine or a placebo.

The rearrangement links TRBV19 to TRBJ2-5; the match to TRBD2 covers 7 bases. CDR1 is LNHDA, CDR2 SQIVND, per germline (reference sequence). This CDR3 is built from 11 residues. With V trimmed by 8 bases and J by 4 bases, 1 base remained unmatched. The CDR3, as DNA: TGTGCCAGTGGGGGGGGAGAGACCCAGTACTTC. It encodes CASGGGETQYF.

The V and J genes are TRBV24-1 and TRBJ1-5; 10 bases map to TRBD1. The V and J ends lost 4 bases and 4 bases, in that order; junction bases with no gene match: 3. CDR1 and CDR2 from the germline V gene are KGHDR and SFDVKD. CDR3 size: 15 residues. The CDR3 here is CATSDGTGANQPQHF. As DNA, the CDR3 is TGTGCCACCAGTGACGGGACAGGGGCAAATCAGCCCCAGCATTTT.

The chain recombines TRBV2 with TRBJ2-5, with D perhaps TRBD2 (5 bases). CDR1 is SNHLY, CDR2 FYNNEI, per germline. V was trimmed by 2 bases and J by 4 bases, leaving 11 bases between them. This CDR3 is 14 amino acids long. The DNA for the CDR3 is TGTGCCAGCAGTGAATTTCGAGGGCGAGAGACCCAGTACTTC. Protein: CASSEFRGRETQYF.